Each of the 22 T cell receptor beta chains below was sequenced from the same sample in a study of breast tumors, draining lymph nodes, adjacent tissues. Breast cancer patients provided tissue from their axillary draining lymph nodes. From the multiplex PCR reads, TCRdb called clonotypes with MiXCR, one entry per CDR3 protein. In the table there are around 230,000 distinct CDR3 sequences, under 40% of which are singletons. Specimen: axillary lymph node tissue. These receptors came from a female donor with breast cancer. Some clones in this sample may be carry-over from other donors' samples.

Many counts were recorded for this clonotype. The chain has TRBV6-6 and TRBJ2-7, with D perhaps assigned TRBD1 or TRBD2 (6 bases each). The V and J ends lost 0 bases and 3 bases respectively, with 12 bases between them. CDR1 MNHNY and CDR2 SVGAGI come from the germline V gene (reference sequence). The CDR3 is 15 residues long. CDR3 protein: CASSYSYGGDYEQYF. In nucleotides, the CDR3 is TGTGCCAGCAGTTACTCGTACGGGGGCGACTACGAGCAGTACTTC.

The rearrangement uses TRBV3-1 and TRBJ1-1, with unresolved D. Germline lookup yields CDR1 LGHDT and CDR2 YNNKEL (reference sequence). The germline V and J ends were trimmed by 4 bases and 2 bases, with 8 bases remaining between them. This CDR3 region has 13 residues. DNA of the CDR3: TGTGCCAGCAGCCGATTCGATAACACTGAAGCTTTCTTT. It yields the protein CASSRFDNTEAFF.

In the case of this clonotype: A read error may be the cause here, since a much bigger clone is one base away. V gene TRBV4-2 combines with J gene TRBJ2-7, with D hard to call. V was cut by 1 base and J by 6 bases, with 19 bases left in between. This CDR3 is 16 amino acids long. CDR1 LGHNA and CDR2 YNFKEQ come from the germline V gene. CDR3 coding DNA: TGTGCCAGCAGCCAAGGGGTCAGCACCAGAGGATCCGAGCAGTACTTC. It specifies CASSQGVSTRGSEQYF.

V gene TRBV2 combines with J gene TRBJ2-7; 8 bases map to TRBD2. Trimming took 4 bases from V and 2 from J; bases not matched to a gene: 7. Germline V gene data show CDR1 as SNHLY and CDR2 as FYNNEI. CDR3 length equals 15 residues. CDR3 nucleotides: TGTGCCAGCAGTGGGCCGGGGGGGAGGGCCTACGAGCAGTACTTC. It codes for CASSGPGGRAYEQYF.

The rearrangement joins TRBV18 to TRBJ2-3, with 9 positions matching TRBD2. Germline V lookup: CDR1 KGHSH, CDR2 LQKENI. The trim removed 3 bases at V and 3 bases at J, leaving 10 bases unmatched. There are 17 residues in the CDR3. The CDR3 is CASSPLGASGTTDTQYF. DNA of the CDR3: TGTGCCAGCTCACCTCTAGGAGCTAGCGGGACAACAGATACGCAGTATTTT.

The V call is TRBV6-5, the J call TRBJ2-1; 10 bases fit TRBD2. Germline V gene sequence: CDR1 MNHEY, CDR2 SVGAGI. The CDR3 extends over 18 amino acids. The ends lost 0 bases at V and 6 bases at J; junction bases unmatched: 11. The CDR3 DNA follows: TGTGCCAGCAGTTACTCGATATTAGCGGGAGGCCGGGCCAATGAGCAGTTCTTC. It codes for CASSYSILAGGRANEQFF.

The chain has TRBV27 and TRBJ2-7, with D perhaps given as TRBD1 or TRBD2 (5 bases each). Germline CDR1 MNHEY, CDR2 SMNVEV (reference sequence). Trimming pared 0 bases from V and 2 bases from J, leaving 11 bases between. The CDR3 runs to 15 residues. Here the CDR3 reads CASSLSGDGTYEQYF. The CDR3 nucleotides are TGTGCCAGCAGTTTATCGGGGGACGGGACCTACGAGCAGTACTTC.

The V gene is TRBV29-1, the J gene TRBJ1-2; 8 bases agree with TRBD1. V lost 1 base, J lost 12 bases, and 4 bases stayed unmatched. CDR1 and CDR2 (germline): SQVTM, ANQGSEA. The CDR3 runs 11 residues. In nucleotides, the CDR3 is TGCAGCGTTGAAGGGGACAGGAGGAACACCTTC. Translating it yields CSVEGDRRNTF.

Many counts were recorded for this clonotype. The rearrangement joins TRBV2 to TRBJ1-2; TRBD1 matches at 9 bases. Germline loops: CDR1 SNHLY, CDR2 FYNNEI. The CDR3 is 18 amino acids. Unmatched junction bases numbered 21, after V lost 9 bases and J lost 4 bases. The CDR3 DNA sequence: TGTGCCAGTTGGGGGGTCCGGGACAGGGAGGAAGTCGGCTATGGCTACACCTTC. This translates into CASWGVRDREEVGYGYTF.

This clonotype was recorded at least ten times. The chain has TRBV2 and TRBJ1-2, with TRBD1 matching 7 bases. Germline trimming cut 6 bases from V and 4 bases from J; bases unmatched to any gene: 5. Germline CDR1 and CDR2: SNHLY and FYNNEI. The CDR3 runs 13 residues. DNA of the CDR3: TGTGCCAGCAGACAGGGGTTCCCCTATGGCTACACCTTC. Amino acids: CASRQGFPYGYTF. The full variable domain, in which reference TRBV2 and TRBJ1-2 provide the parts outside the CDR3, is EPEVTQTPSHQVTQMGQEVILRCVPISNHLYFYWYRQILGQKVEFLVSFYNNEISEKSEIFDDQFSVERPDGSNFTLKIRSTKLEDSAMYFCASRQGFPYGYTFGSGTRLTVV.

This clonotype came up many times. The gene calls are TRBV6-1 and TRBJ1-5; no firm D call. The CDR3 totals 13 residues. The V end lost 6 bases, the J end lost 4 bases, and 10 bases lay between the germline ends. Germline lookup yields CDR1 MNHNS and CDR2 SASEGT. CDR3 DNA sequence: TGTGCCAGCAGAGTAGGGTGGAATCAGCCCCAGCATTTT. Translation gives CASRVGWNQPQHF.

There are many counts of this clonotype. This chain joins TRBV2 and TRBJ2-5; no reliable D call. This CDR3 is 10 amino acids long. V lost 4 bases and J lost 7, with 4 bases in between. The germline CDR1 and CDR2 sequences are SNHLY and FYNNEI. The CDR3 region is CASSVRTQYF. The CDR3 region has the DNA TGTGCCAGCAGTGTTCGGACCCAGTACTTC.

Many counts were recorded for this clonotype. The rearrangement links TRBV20-1 to TRBJ2-5, with 10 nucleotides matching TRBD2. Germline-derived CDR1 and CDR2 are DFQATT and SNEGSKA (reference sequence). The CDR3 has 14 amino acids. V lost 3 bases and J lost 5; bases outside the gene matches: 6. This CDR3 is CSARGTSGVETQYF. CDR3 sequence (DNA): TGCAGTGCTAGGGGAACTAGCGGGGTGGAGACCCAGTACTTC.

With respect to this clonotype: At one end the junction does not follow the germline gene, possibly because of a read error. The chain joins TRBV20-1 to TRBJ1-3; D is possibly TRBD1 (6 bases). This CDR3 spans 14 amino acids. The germline gives CDR1 DFQATT, CDR2 SNEGSKA (reference sequence). CDR3 DNA: TGCAGTGCGGGTAACAGGGAGCTGGATAACAGCATATATTTT. Its protein is CSAGNRELDNSIYF.

This clonotype has at least ten counts. The chain employs TRBV6-5 and TRBJ2-7; 8 nucleotides align to TRBD2. Trimming at V came to 8 bases and at J to 4 bases, leaving 7 bases not matched to a gene. The length of the CDR3 is 13 residues. Germline V gives CDR1 MNHEY, CDR2 SVGAGI. The CDR3 DNA reads as TGTGCCAGCGTCGGGAGGGGGATGTACGAGCAGTACTTC. This sequence encodes CASVGRGMYEQYF.

This clonotype was seen many times. The chain has TRBV5-5 and TRBJ2-3; D possibly corresponds to TRBD2 (5 bases). The V end lost 3 bases, the J end lost 0 bases, and 11 bases lay between the germline ends. This CDR3 spans 15 amino acids. In germline, CDR1 is SGHKS, CDR2 YYEKEE (reference sequence). This chain's CDR3 is CASSWGAASTDTQYF. The CDR3 nucleotides read TGTGCCAGCAGCTGGGGAGCGGCTAGCACAGATACGCAGTATTTT.

This sequence joins TRBV19 and TRBJ1-6; the D gene is possibly TRBD1 (5 bases). Trimming cost V 9 bases and J 6 bases, with 18 bases left between them. CDR1 is LNHDA, CDR2 SQIVND, per germline (reference sequence). The CDR3 consists of 15 residues. The DNA of the CDR3 is TGTGCCAGCAGCGTAGGAGACAGCGGTAATTCACCCCTCCACTTT. It specifies CASSVGDSGNSPLHF.

This clonotype was seen at least ten times. The DNA of the CDR3 is TGCGCCAGCAGCTTGAGGGCAGAAAACAGGAATTCACCCCTCCACTTT. Its protein is CASSLRAENRNSPLHF. The V call is TRBV5-1, the J call TRBJ1-6, with D tentatively TRBD1 (5 bases). V was cut by 1 base and J by 7 bases, with 15 bases left in between. This CDR3 region has 16 residues. The germline CDR1 and CDR2 sequences are SGHRS and YFSETQ.

This clonotype was found many times. The gene calls are TRBV24-1 and TRBJ2-2, with 9 bases that match TRBD1. The CDR3 is 16 residues long. Trimming at V came to 12 bases and at J to 3 bases, leaving 13 bases not matched to a gene. Germline lookup yields CDR1 KGHDR and CDR2 SFDVKD. CDR3 nucleotide sequence: TGTGCCGCGTCAAAAACCGGGACAGGGTACACCGGGGAGCTGTTTTTT. Amino acid sequence: CAASKTGTGYTGELFF.

A remark on this clonotype: A read error may be the cause here, since a much bigger clone is one base away. The chain joins TRBV15 to TRBJ2-4, with 7 bases that match TRBD1. V lost 11 bases and J lost 1; bases outside the gene matches: 14. Germline loops: CDR1 LNHNV, CDR2 YYDKDF (reference sequence). This CDR3 has 16 amino acids. Here the CDR3 reads CAASGRGRGAKNIQYF. In DNA, the CDR3 is TGTGCCGCTTCTGGCCGGGGCAGGGGGGCCAAAAACATTCAGTACTTC.

This clonotype was seen at least ten times. This chain links TRBV20-1 with TRBJ2-1; D tentatively fits TRBD1 or TRBD2 (5 bases each). Looked up from germline, CDR1 is DFQATT and CDR2 is SNEGSKA (reference sequence). CDR3 length: 16 amino acids. V was shortened by 3 bases and J by 0 bases, with 15 bases between the two germline ends. The CDR3 DNA reads as TGCAGTGCTAGGGGACGTAACCCTGGCTCCTACAATGAGCAGTTCTTC. Protein: CSARGRNPGSYNEQFF.

This clonotype was seen repeatedly, ten times or more. The CDR3 DNA follows: TGCAGCGTGACGGAGGGTTATGGCTACACCTTC. Its protein is CSVTEGYGYTF. The V and J genes are TRBV29-1 and TRBJ1-2, with D unresolved. Germline lookup yields CDR1 SQVTM and CDR2 ANQGSEA. V lost 6 bases to trimming and J lost 5 bases, with 10 bases between them. The CDR3 runs 11 residues.